These T cell receptor beta chains were read from a single sample in a study of cytomegalovirus exposure and HLA in healthy donors. Assay used: immunoSEQ multiplex PCR; TCRdb lists only in-frame clones, some missing. The data hold some 150,000 clones, with 85% to 90% observed a single time. Material: PBMCs. These receptors were obtained from a young woman in good health and CMV-seropositive. Both conserved end residues are part of each CDR3. Fields, in order: J gene, V gene, D gene, CDR3 DNA, CDR3 protein. The D gene is left open where the match is weak.

TRBJ1-4 TRBV19 - TGTGCCAGTAGTATCGGACTGATTAATGAAAAACTGTTTTTT CASSIGLINEKLFF
TRBJ2-1 TRBV7-9 - TGTGCCAGCAGCACTGACTCCTCCTACAATGAGCAGTTCTTC CASSTDSSYNEQFF
TRBJ2-3 TRBV4-2 TRBD1 TGTGCCAGCAGCGAGGACAGGGTCAGGGATACGCAGTATTTT CASSEDRVRDTQYF
TRBJ1-2 TRBV5-8 TRBD1 TGTGCCAGCAGTCGGAGCCCCGGGACAGGAGGATATGGCTACACCTTC CASSRSPGTGGYGYTF
TRBJ2-1 TRBV9 TRBD2 TGTGCCAGCAGCCGCCGGGGGACTAGCGGGGCTAATGAGCAGTTCTTC CASSRRGTSGANEQFF
TRBJ2-7 TRBV5-4 TRBD1 TGTGCCAGCAGCTTGGACAGGGGGCGGGAGCAGTACTTC CASSLDRGREQYF
TRBJ2-7 TRBV11-2 - TGTGCCAGCAGCTTCCCCCCTGGGGGGGGCGCCTACGAGCAGTACTTC CASSFPPGGGAYEQYF
TRBJ2-3 TRBV4-3 TRBD2 TGCGCCAGCAGCCAAGATAGCGGGCCGGCAGATACGCAGTATTTT CASSQDSGPADTQYF
TRBJ1-5 TRBV15 - TGTGCCACCAGCACAGACCAGAATCAGCCCCAGCATTTT CATSTDQNQPQHF
TRBJ1-2 TRBV9 TRBD1 TGTGCCAGCAGCCTGAGGACAGGGGGCGCGTTTGGCTACACCTTC CASSLRTGGAFGYTF
TRBJ2-7 TRBV30 TRBD1 TGTGCCTGGAGTCCAACGGGACAGGGGCCCTACGAGCAGTACTTC CAWSPTGQGPYEQYF
TRBJ2-3 TRBV7-9 TRBD2 TGTGCCAGCAGCAAGACTAGCGGGAAGACAGATACGCAGTATTTT CASSKTSGKTDTQYF